The next 10 T cell receptor beta chains were all read from a single sample in a study of early T cells in non-severe SARS-CoV-2 infection. TCRdb itself ran the 5' RACE reads through MiXCR, one entry per CDR3 protein. The data hold around 58,000 distinct CDR3 sequences, with roughly 8% observed a single time. This specimen was whole blood, taken at baseline. These receptor sequences come from an adult who was a healthcare worker with PCR-confirmed SARS-CoV-2 infection or an uninfected control (not recorded which).

Many counts were recorded for this clonotype. The chain is built from TRBV7-2 and TRBJ2-3; 12 bases match TRBD2. J gave up 4 bases and V 5 bases, and 4 bases lay outside the gene matches. Per the germline V gene, CDR1 is SGHTA and CDR2 is FQGNSA. The CDR3 spans 15 residues. Here the CDR3 reads CASSKRLAGADTQYF. The CDR3, as DNA: TGTGCCAGCAGCAAACGACTAGCGGGAGCAGATACGCAGTATTTT.

There are many counts of this clonotype. V gene TRBV2 combines with J gene TRBJ1-5, with a weak D call TRBD1 (5 bases). The CDR3 spans 13 residues. CDR1 and CDR2 from the germline V gene are SNHLY and FYNNEI. The V end was cut by 1 base, the J end by 7 bases, with 8 bases between. The chain's CDR3 is CASSEVTVQPQHF. In nucleotides, the CDR3 is TGTGCCAGCAGTGAAGTGACAGTACAGCCCCAGCATTTT.

This clonotype was seen more than once but under ten times. The chain links TRBV29-1 to TRBJ2-6; D might be TRBD1 (5 bases). Germline V gives CDR1 SQVTM, CDR2 ANQGSEA. The CDR3 runs 16 residues. V lost 3 bases and J 0 bases, leaving 12 bases between the germline ends. The CDR3 region is CSVDATASSGANVLTF. CDR3 coding DNA: TGCAGCGTTGATGCGACAGCTAGCTCTGGGGCCAACGTCCTGACTTTC.

The chain employs TRBV6-5 and TRBJ2-7; tentatively, D is TRBD1 (6 bases). The V and J ends lost 6 bases and 3 bases respectively, with 24 bases between them. Germline V gene data show CDR1 as MNHEY and CDR2 as SVGAGI. The CDR3 consists of 17 residues. In nucleotides, the CDR3 is TGTGCCAGCAGCGTTAACAGTTGGGACAAACTGTTCTACGAGCAGTACTTC. Residues: CASSVNSWDKLFYEQYF.

This clonotype was picked up many times. V and J are TRBV2 and TRBJ2-6, with 11 nucleotides matching TRBD2. Germline V CDR1 and CDR2: SNHLY, FYNNEI. The CDR3 runs to 18 residues. Trimming at V came to 5 bases and at J to 2 bases, leaving 8 bases not matched to a gene. The CDR3 protein is CASSYSGRASTGANVLTF. The CDR3 DNA follows: TGTGCCAGCAGTTATAGCGGGAGGGCCTCGACTGGGGCCAACGTCCTGACTTTC.

This clonotype was seen ten or more times. The chain uses TRBV28 and TRBJ2-7, with a tentative D call TRBD2 (6 bases). The ends were cut back, 6 bases at V and 4 bases at J, with 28 bases in the middle. Per the germline V gene, CDR1 is MDHEN and CDR2 is SYDVKM. The CDR3 is 18 amino acids. Here the CDR3 DNA reads TGTGCCAGCAGGGGGGGTGAAGCGTTCCTCCCGGCGTTTTACGAGCAGTACTTC. It is translated as CASRGGEAFLPAFYEQYF.

This clonotype was found many times. The chain couples TRBV12-3 or TRBV12-4 to TRBJ1-1; D is possibly TRBD1 (6 bases). V gave up 1 base and J gave up 7 bases, with 13 bases separating them. CDR3 length: 14 amino acids. The CDR3 sequence: CASSLDQGGSEAFF. DNA for the CDR3: TGTGCCAGCAGTTTAGATCAAGGGGGAAGTGAAGCTTTCTTT.

This clonotype was observed a handful of times. The chain couples TRBV20-1 to TRBJ1-4; D is unclear. This CDR3 contains 13 residues. Trimming took 5 bases from V and 0 from J, leaving 7 bases between them. The germline gives CDR1 DFQATT, CDR2 SNEGSKA (reference sequence). CDR3 nucleotide sequence: TGCAGTGCTTCAGACCCAACTAATGAAAAACTGTTTTTT. This encodes CSASDPTNEKLFF.

The chain links TRBV12-3 or TRBV12-4 to TRBJ1-2, with D tentatively TRBD1 (6 bases). V dropped 8 bases and J dropped 4 bases, with 20 bases sitting between them. The length of the CDR3 is 15 residues. In DNA, the CDR3 is TGTGCCAGCTCAGTTTCCGGGGGCGCGGGCTATGGCTACACCTTC. This gives the protein CASSVSGGAGYGYTF.

V is TRBV7-9 and J is TRBJ2-7, with D possibly matching TRBD2 (7 bases). Trimming shortened V by 5 bases and J by 13 bases, and 18 bases separated the two germline ends. This CDR3 is 12 amino acids long. The germline V gene has CDR1 SEHNR and CDR2 FQNEAQ (reference sequence). CDR3 sequence reads: CASSRPGGRVYF. DNA of the CDR3: TGTGCCAGCAGCCGACCGGGGGGCCGAGTATACTTC.